This TCR beta chain was sequenced in a study of early T cells in non-severe SARS-CoV-2 infection. Overall study context: Unpaired chains resulted from sequencing bulk RNA of unsorted whole blood.

This clonotype was counted between two and nine times. No antigen is known for it. Unique molecular identifiers were attached to individual cDNA molecules. TCRdb independently ran MiXCR on the 5' RACE reads; one entry per CDR3 protein. The data show tens of thousands of distinct CDR3 sequences, 4.5% to 6.5% seen once. The V gene lost 1 base and the J gene lost 1 base, with 8 bases spanning the gap. Germline-derived CDR1 and CDR2 are SGHVS and FNYEAQ. The CDR3 is 15 residues long. Overall study findings and caveats: Matching against VDJdb likely underestimated virus-specific expansions, favoring anti-spike CD8.

This TCR was recovered from an adult who was a healthcare worker with PCR-confirmed SARS-CoV-2 infection or an uninfected control (not recorded which). The sequencing sample was made of whole blood. This chain connects TRBV7-6 to TRBJ2-1, with TRBD2 as a possible D gene (5 bases). The CDR3 reads CASSLDTGSYNEQFF. As DNA, the CDR3 is TGTGCCAGCAGCTTAGATACGGGGTCCTACAATGAGCAGTTCTTC.